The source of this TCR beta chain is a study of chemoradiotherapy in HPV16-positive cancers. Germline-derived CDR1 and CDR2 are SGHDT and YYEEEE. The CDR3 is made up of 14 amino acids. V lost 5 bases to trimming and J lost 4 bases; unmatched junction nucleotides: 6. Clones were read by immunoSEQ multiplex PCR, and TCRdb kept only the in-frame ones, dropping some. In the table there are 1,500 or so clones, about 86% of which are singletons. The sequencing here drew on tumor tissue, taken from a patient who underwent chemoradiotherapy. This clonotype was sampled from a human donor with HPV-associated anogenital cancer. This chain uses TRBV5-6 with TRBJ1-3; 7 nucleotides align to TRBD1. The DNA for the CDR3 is TGTGCCAGCAGACCCCAGGGGGGAGGAAACACCATATATTTT. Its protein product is CASRPQGGGNTIYF.